Listed here is a single T cell receptor beta chain. This sample stems from a study of T cells after yellow fever vaccination. Trimming pared 0 bases from V and 10 bases from J, leaving 7 bases between. Germline V lookup: CDR1 WNHNN, CDR2 SYGVQD (reference sequence). CDR3 length: 12 residues. A single record per CDR3 protein comes from TCRdb applying MiXCR to the 5' RACE reads. Of around 590,000 distinct CDR3 sequences in the sample, 9% to 15% were seen once. V gene TRBV10-1 combines with J gene TRBJ2-1, with D possibly called TRBD1 or TRBD2 (5 bases each). This TCR came from a man aged 25-45 years who received the YFV17D yellow fever vaccine. The specimen was PBMCs, collected on the day of the yellow fever booster vaccination. The CDR3 region is CASSESWGEQFF. In DNA, the CDR3 is TGCGCCAGCAGTGAGTCGTGGGGGGAGCAGTTCTTC.